The rows below give T cell receptor beta chains drawn from one sample of a study of T cell changes during pregnancy in multiple sclerosis. Produced via immunoSEQ multiplex PCR; TCRdb's table is partial and in-frame only. The sample shows about 38,000 clones, nearly 90% of them seen only once. The sequencing used CD4+ T cells from peripheral blood mononuclear cells, collected in the second trimester of pregnancy. All receptors come from a female donor with multiple sclerosis, enrolled in a pregnancy study. Both conserved end residues are part of each CDR3. D genes are given only for firm matches. Where a row states a size, it is once, few, many or the class of an expanded clone; other rows omit it.

J gene | V gene | clone size | D gene | CDR3 protein | CDR3 DNA
TRBJ2-7 | TRBV6-6 | NA | TRBD1 | CASSFSPGQGIREQYF | TGTGCCAGCAGTTTCTCCCCGGGACAGGGGATTAGAGAGCAGTACTTC
TRBJ2-2 | TRBV27 | NA | TRBD1 | CASSPGQGFTGELFF | TGTGCCAGCAGTCCAGGACAGGGTTTTACCGGGGAGCTGTTTTTT
TRBJ2-7 | TRBV4-2 | NA | TRBD2 | CASSRGLAGFGEQYF | TGTGCCAGCAGCCGGGGACTAGCGGGATTTGGCGAGCAGTACTTC
TRBJ2-5 | TRBV7-2 | NA | TRBD2 | CASSPGGTQYF | TGTGCCAGCAGCCCGGGGGGGACCCAGTACTTC
TRBJ2-2 | TRBV25-1 | NA | NA | CASSERQVGTGELFF | TGTGCCAGCAGTGAAAGGCAGGTTGGAACCGGGGAGCTGTTTTTT
TRBJ2-1 | TRBV6-1 | NA | TRBD2 | CASGTSGNNEQFF | TGTGCCAGTGGAACTAGCGGGAACAATGAGCAGTTCTTC
TRBJ2-2 | TRBV19 | NA | NA | CASSIPQAWELFF | TGTGCCAGTAGTATCCCGCAGGCATGGGAGCTGTTTTTT
TRBJ1-4 | TRBV6-6 | NA | NA | CASRRRGSSTNEKLFF | TGTGCCAGCAGACGCCGCGGCTCCTCAACTAATGAAAAACTGTTTTTT
TRBJ2-1 | TRBV4-1 | NA | NA | CASSQSEVLNGQFF | TGCGCCAGCAGCCAATCTGAGGTTCTCAATGGCCAGTTCTTC
TRBJ2-2 | TRBV12-5 | NA | NA | CASGLVLGRDTGELFF | TGTGCTAGTGGTTTGGTACTCGGGAGAGACACCGGGGAGCTGTTTTTT
TRBJ2-3 | TRBV27 | NA | NA | CASSTPKRASTDTQYF | TGTGCCAGCAGTACCCCAAAACGAGCTAGCACAGATACGCAGTATTTT
TRBJ2-1 | TRBV28 | NA | NA | CASSFQSGRGRPYNEQFF | TGTGCCAGCAGTTTTCAGTCGGGCAGAGGGAGGCCATACAATGAGCAGTTCTTC
TRBJ1-5 | TRBV30 | NA | NA | CAWSVLNQPQHF | TGTGCCTGGAGTGTACTGAATCAGCCCCAGCATTTT
TRBJ2-7 | TRBV2 | NA | NA | CASSERAAEYF | TGTGCCAGCAGTGAGAGGGCAGCGGAGTACTTC
TRBJ2-1 | TRBV6-5 | NA | TRBD2 | CASSYVLTGGYNEQFF | TGTGCCAGCAGTTACGTTTTAACGGGAGGGTACAATGAGCAGTTCTTC
TRBJ2-7 | TRBV5-4 | once | NA | CASSPQLGRLGSYEQYF | TGTGCCAGCAGCCCCCAGTTGGGGCGACTGGGATCCTACGAGCAGTACTTC
TRBJ2-2 | TRBV5-1 | NA | NA | CASSPEGTGELFF | TGCGCCAGCAGCCCCGAGGGCACCGGGGAGCTGTTTTTT
TRBJ1-2 | TRBV5-1 | NA | NA | CASSSGGLIYTF | TGCGCCAGCAGCTCGGGCGGGTTAATCTACACCTTC
TRBJ2-7 | TRBV7-7 | NA | TRBD1 | CASSPQAGGEQYF | TGTGCTAGCAGCCCCCAGGCAGGGGGTGAGCAGTACTTC
TRBJ1-5 | TRBV28 | few | TRBD1 | CASTWTGGGQPQHF | TGTGCCAGCACCTGGACAGGGGGAGGGCAGCCCCAGCATTTT
TRBJ2-7 | TRBV27 | once | TRBD2 | CASSQAGGPSGEQYF | TGTGCCAGCAGCCAAGCGGGAGGGCCCAGTGGCGAGCAGTACTTC
TRBJ1-2 | TRBV19 | few | NA | CASSPGLLKFYGYTF | TGTGCCAGTAGTCCGGGACTACTGAAATTCTATGGCTACACCTTC
TRBJ2-2 | TRBV30 | NA | NA | CAWSVLAGGELFF | TGTGCCTGGAGTGTACTGGCGGGTGGGGAGCTGTTTTTT
TRBJ2-7 | TRBV5-1 | NA | NA | CASSLVAGGAGEQYF | TGCGCCAGCAGCTTGGTCGCGGGCGGGGCTGGGGAGCAGTACTTC